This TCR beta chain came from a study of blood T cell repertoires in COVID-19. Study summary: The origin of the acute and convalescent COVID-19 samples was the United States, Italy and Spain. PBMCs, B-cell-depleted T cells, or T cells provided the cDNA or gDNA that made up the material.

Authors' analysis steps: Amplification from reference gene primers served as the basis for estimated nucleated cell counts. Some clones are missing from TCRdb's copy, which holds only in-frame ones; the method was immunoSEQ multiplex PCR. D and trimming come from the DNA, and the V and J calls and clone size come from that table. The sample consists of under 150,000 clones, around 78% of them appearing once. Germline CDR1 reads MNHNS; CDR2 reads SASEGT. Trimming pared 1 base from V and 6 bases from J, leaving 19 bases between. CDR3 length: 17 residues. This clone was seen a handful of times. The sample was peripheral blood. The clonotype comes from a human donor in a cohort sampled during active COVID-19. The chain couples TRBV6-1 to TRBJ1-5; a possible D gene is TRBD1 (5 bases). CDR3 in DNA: TGTGCCAGCAGTGAAGAATCCGGGGGGGGACGGGTTCAGCCCCAGCATTTT. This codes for CASSEESGGGRVQPQHF.